Below are 10 T cell receptor beta chains sequenced from a single sample in a study of human T cells and chemical hapten exposure. TCRdb analysed the RACE reads with MiXCR anew, one entry per CDR3 protein. The table lists more than 85,000 distinct CDR3 sequences, 9% to 9.5% of them singletons. This sample's time point: patch test 2, 6 weeks after DPC sensitization. Treatment here: therapeutic diphenylcyclopropenone sensitization with weekly scalp DPC. The material was whole blood, obtained in connection with sensitization to the hapten diphenylcyclopropenone (DPC). The source is a woman in her 40s with alopecia areata. Some clones in this sample may be carry-over from other donors' samples.

The J gene is TRBJ2-2, the V gene TRBV25-1, with 7 bases aligning to TRBD2. CDR1 is MGHDK, CDR2 SYGVNS, per germline. The CDR3 sequence is 13 residues long. The V and J ends lost 4 bases and 5 bases, in that order; junction bases with no gene match: 1. This chain's CDR3 is CASSAGGTGELFF. For the CDR3, the DNA is TGTGCCAGCAGTGCGGGGGGAACCGGGGAGCTGTTTTTT.

V and J are TRBV6-2 or TRBV6-3 and TRBJ2-1; TRBD2 agrees at 8 bases. This CDR3 comprises 16 residues. Germline V lookup: CDR1 MNHEY, CDR2 SVGEGT. With 4 bases clipped from V and 2 bases from J, the junction kept 7 bases outside the gene matches. The CDR3 here is CASSFPSGGAYNEQFF. The CDR3 DNA follows: TGTGCCAGCAGTTTTCCATCCGGGGGGGCCTACAATGAGCAGTTCTTC.

This clonotype has a count of ten or more. The chain combines TRBV12-3 or TRBV12-4 with TRBJ2-7; 8 nucleotides match TRBD1. CDR3 length equals 16 residues. Trimming removed 7 bases from V and 5 bases from J; junction bases left unmatched: 16. In DNA, the CDR3 is TGTGCCAGCACCCTGGGTCCCGGACAGGGTATCCACGAGCAGTACTTC. It yields the protein CASTLGPGQGIHEQYF.

The chain recombines TRBV12-3 or TRBV12-4 with TRBJ2-7; D may be TRBD1 (7 bases). Deletions cut 8 bases from V and 2 bases from J, with 19 bases between. The CDR3 consists of 15 residues. The chain's CDR3 is CASGAGGTAPYEQYF. CDR3 bases: TGTGCCAGCGGGGCGGGCGGGACAGCCCCCTACGAGCAGTACTTC.

This clonotype occurred many times. The chain employs TRBV27 and TRBJ1-2; 8 positions agree with TRBD1. V trimming: 3 bases; J trimming: 6 bases; junction bases outside the gene matches: 3. The CDR3 loop spans 13 amino acids. Germline CDR1 is MNHEY and CDR2 is SMNVEV (reference sequence). This CDR3 is CASSFRTGHGYTF. In DNA, the CDR3 is TGTGCCAGCAGTTTTAGGACAGGGCATGGCTACACCTTC.

The rearrangement joins TRBV29-1 to TRBJ2-3; tentative D call: TRBD1 (7 bases). Germline V gene lookup returns CDR1 SQVTM and CDR2 ANQGSEA. The length of the CDR3 is 12 residues. The V gene lost 6 bases and the J gene lost 5 bases, with 12 bases spanning the gap. CDR3 in amino acids: CSVGGGVDTQYF. The CDR3, as DNA: TGCAGCGTAGGAGGGGGCGTAGATACGCAGTATTTT.

This clonotype has only a few counts. V is TRBV3-1 and J is TRBJ2-7; D gene uncertain. This CDR3 is 15 amino acids long. CDR1 and CDR2 from the germline V gene are LGHDT and YNNKEL (reference sequence). The V and J ends lost 5 bases and 0 bases respectively, with 14 bases between them. This CDR3 is CASSVGTLGSYEQYF. CDR3 nucleotide sequence: TGTGCCAGCAGCGTCGGTACCCTGGGCTCCTACGAGCAGTACTTC.

The CDR3 is CASSQGGGIYNEQFF. The CDR3 bases are TGCGCCAGCAGCCAGGGAGGGGGCATCTACAATGAGCAGTTCTTC. The V call is TRBV4-3, the J call TRBJ2-1; D tentatively fits TRBD1 or TRBD2 (7 bases each). Trimming shortened V by 3 bases and J by 3 bases, and 12 bases separated the two germline ends. Germline V CDR1 and CDR2: LGHNA, YSLEER. The CDR3 length is 15 residues.

The chain has TRBV28 and TRBJ1-5; 7 bases match TRBD1. The germline gives CDR1 MDHEN, CDR2 SYDVKM. V was clipped by 1 base and J by 2 bases; unmatched bases: 2. The CDR3 extends over 15 amino acids. CDR3 loop: CASSLSDRGNQPQHF. The CDR3, as DNA: TGTGCCAGCAGTTTATCCGACAGGGGCAATCAGCCCCAGCATTTT.

The V and J genes are TRBV12-3 or TRBV12-4 and TRBJ1-1; weak D call: TRBD1 (5 bases). V lost 3 bases and J 7 bases, leaving 9 bases between the germline ends. This CDR3 region has 12 residues. In nucleotides, the CDR3 is TGTGCCAGCAGTTTTGTTAGGGGTGAAGCTTTCTTT. This gives the protein CASSFVRGEAFF.